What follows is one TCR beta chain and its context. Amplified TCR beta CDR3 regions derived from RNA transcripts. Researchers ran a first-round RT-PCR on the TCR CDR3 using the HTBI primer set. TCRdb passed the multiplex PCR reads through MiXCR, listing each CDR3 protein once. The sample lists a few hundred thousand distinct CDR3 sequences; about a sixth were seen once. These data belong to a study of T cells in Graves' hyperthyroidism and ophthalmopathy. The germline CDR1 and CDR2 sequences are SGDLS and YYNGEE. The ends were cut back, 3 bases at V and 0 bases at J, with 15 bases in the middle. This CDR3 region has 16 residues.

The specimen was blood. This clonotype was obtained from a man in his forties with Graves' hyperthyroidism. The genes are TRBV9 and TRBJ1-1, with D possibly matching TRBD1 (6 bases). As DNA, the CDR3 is TGTGCCAGCAGCGAGGGGGGGCTGCGGATGAACACTGAAGCTTTCTTT. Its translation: CASSEGGLRMNTEAFF.